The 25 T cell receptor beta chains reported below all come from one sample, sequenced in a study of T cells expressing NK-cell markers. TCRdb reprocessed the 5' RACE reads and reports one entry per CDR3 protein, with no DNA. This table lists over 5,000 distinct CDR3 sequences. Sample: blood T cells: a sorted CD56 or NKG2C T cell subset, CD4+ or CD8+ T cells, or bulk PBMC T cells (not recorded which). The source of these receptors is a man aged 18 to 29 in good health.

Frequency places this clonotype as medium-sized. The CDR3 loop reads CSAWTGSGTEAFF. V is TRBV20-1 and J is TRBJ1-1; the D call from TCRdb, TRBD1, cannot be confirmed without DNA. This CDR3 spans 13 amino acids. Looked up from germline, CDR1 is DFQATT and CDR2 is SNEGSKA (reference sequence).

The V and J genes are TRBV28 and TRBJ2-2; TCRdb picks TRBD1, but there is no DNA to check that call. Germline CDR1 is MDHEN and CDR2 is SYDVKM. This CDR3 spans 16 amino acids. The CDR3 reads CASWGGDRGNTGELFF.

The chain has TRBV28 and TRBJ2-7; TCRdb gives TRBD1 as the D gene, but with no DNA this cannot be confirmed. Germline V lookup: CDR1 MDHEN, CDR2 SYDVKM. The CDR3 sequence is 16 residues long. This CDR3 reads CASSIPGQGFAYEQYF.

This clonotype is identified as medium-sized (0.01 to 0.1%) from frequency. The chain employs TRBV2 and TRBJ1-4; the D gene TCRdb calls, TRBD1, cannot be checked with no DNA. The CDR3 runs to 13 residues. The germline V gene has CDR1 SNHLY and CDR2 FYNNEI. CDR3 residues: CASIGRGHEKLFF.

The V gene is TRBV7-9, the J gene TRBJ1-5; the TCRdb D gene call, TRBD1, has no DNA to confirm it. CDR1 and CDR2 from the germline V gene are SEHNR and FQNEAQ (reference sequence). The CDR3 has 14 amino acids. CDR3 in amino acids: CASSLQGSNQPQHF.

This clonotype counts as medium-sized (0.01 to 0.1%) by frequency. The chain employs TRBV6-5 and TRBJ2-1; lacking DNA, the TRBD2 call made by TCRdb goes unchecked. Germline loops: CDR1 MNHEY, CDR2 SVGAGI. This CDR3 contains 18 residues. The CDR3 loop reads CASTTPAPGLAGGNEQFF.

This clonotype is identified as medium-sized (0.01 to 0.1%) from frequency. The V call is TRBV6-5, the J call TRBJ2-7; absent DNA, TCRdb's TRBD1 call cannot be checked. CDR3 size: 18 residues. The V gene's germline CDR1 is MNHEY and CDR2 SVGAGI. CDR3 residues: CASKDGGATQYPPYEQYF.

The CDR3 protein is CASSFGHTDTQYF. The J gene is TRBJ2-3, the V gene TRBV5-6. Germline values: CDR1 SGHDT, CDR2 YYEEEE. This CDR3 comprises 13 residues.

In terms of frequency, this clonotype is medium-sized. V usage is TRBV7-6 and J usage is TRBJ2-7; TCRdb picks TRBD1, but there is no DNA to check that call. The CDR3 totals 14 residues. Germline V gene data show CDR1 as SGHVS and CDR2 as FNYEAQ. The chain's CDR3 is CASSLGQGTYEQYF. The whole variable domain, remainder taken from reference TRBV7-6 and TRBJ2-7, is GAGVSQSPRYKVTKRGQDVALRCDPISGHVSLYWYRQALGQGPEFLTYFNYEAQQDKSGLPNDRFSAERPEGSISTLTIQRTEQRDSAMYRCASSLGQGTYEQYFGPGTRLTVT.

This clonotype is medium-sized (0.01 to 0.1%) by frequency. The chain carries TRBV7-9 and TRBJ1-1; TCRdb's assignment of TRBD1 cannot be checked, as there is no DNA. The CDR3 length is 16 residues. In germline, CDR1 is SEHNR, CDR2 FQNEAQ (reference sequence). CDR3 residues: CASSLAHGGLGTEAFF.

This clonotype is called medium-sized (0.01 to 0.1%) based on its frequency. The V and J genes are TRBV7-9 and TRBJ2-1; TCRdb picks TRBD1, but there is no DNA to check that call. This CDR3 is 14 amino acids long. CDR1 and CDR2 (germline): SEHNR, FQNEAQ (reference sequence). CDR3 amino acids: CAFRVWQRGNEQFF. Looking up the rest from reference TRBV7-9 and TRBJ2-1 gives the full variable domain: DTGVSQNPRHKITKRGQNVTFRCDPISEHNRLYWYRQTLGQGPEFLTYFQNEAQLEKSRLLSDRFSAERPKGSFSTLEIQRTEQGDSAMYLCAFRVWQRGNEQFFGPGTRLTVL.

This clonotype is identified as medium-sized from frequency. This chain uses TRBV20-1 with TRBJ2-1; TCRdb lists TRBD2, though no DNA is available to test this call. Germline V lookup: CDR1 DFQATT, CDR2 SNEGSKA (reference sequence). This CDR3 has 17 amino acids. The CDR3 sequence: CSARPKGTSGSYNEQFF.

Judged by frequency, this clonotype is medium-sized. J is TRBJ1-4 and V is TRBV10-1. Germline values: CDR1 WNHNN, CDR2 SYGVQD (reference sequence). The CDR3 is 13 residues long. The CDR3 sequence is CASSERAFGELFF.

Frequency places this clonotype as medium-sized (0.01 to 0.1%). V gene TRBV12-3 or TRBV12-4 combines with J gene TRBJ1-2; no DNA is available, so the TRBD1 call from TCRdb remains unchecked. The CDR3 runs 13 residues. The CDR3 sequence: CASSFPGNYGYTF.

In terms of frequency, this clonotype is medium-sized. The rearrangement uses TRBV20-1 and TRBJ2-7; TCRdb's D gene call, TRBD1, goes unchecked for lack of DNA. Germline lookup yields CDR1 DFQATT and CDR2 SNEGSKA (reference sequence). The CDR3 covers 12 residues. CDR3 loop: CSARGHSYEQYF.

The CDR3 reads CAYLLAGVSYEQYF. The rearrangement uses TRBV30 and TRBJ2-7; TCRdb indicates TRBD1, and absent DNA this call remains unverified. CDR3 length equals 14 residues. Looked up from germline, CDR1 is GTSNPN and CDR2 is SVGIG (reference sequence).

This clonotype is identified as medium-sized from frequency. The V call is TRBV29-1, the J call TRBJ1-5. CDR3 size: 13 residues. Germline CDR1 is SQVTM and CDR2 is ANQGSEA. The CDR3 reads CSVEVGSDQPQHF.

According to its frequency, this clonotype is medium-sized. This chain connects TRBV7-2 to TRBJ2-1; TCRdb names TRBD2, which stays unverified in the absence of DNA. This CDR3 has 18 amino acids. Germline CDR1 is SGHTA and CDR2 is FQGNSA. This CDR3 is CASSLRASPSRFYNEQFF.

The CDR3 here is CASSYSGSASNEQFF. The chain uses TRBV6-5 and TRBJ2-1. CDR3 length: 15 amino acids. Germline values: CDR1 MNHEY, CDR2 SVGAGI.

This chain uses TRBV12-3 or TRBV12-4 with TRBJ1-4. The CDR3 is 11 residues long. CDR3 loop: CASSPNSELFF.

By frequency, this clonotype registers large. CDR3 amino acids: CSAPGLAERNTQYF. The chain combines TRBV29-1 with TRBJ2-3; TCRdb gives TRBD2 as the D gene, but with no DNA this cannot be confirmed. The CDR3 is made up of 14 amino acids. Germline lookup yields CDR1 SQVTM and CDR2 ANQGSEA.

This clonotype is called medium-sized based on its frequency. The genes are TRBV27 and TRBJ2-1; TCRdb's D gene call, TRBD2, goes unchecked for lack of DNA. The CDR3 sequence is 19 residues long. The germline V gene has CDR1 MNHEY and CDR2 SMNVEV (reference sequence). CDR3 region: CASSLKGLAGVSGNNEQFF.

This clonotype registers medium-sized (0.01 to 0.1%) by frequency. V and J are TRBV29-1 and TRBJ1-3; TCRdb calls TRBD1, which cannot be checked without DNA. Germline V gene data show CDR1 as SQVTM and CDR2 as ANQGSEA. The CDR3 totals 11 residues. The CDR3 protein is CSGTVGNTIYF.

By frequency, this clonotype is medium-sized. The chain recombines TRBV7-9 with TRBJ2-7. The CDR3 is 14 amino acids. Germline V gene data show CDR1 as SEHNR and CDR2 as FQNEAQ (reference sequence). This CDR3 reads CASSLTGGYHEQYF.

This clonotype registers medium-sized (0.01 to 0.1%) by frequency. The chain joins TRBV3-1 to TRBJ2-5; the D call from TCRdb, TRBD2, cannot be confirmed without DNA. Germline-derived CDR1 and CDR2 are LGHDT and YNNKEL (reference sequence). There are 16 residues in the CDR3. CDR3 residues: CASSQPGLAGGETQYF.